Shown below are 15 T cell receptor beta chains from a single sample sequenced in a study of T cells in Graves' hyperthyroidism and ophthalmopathy. Authors of the study amplified TCR beta CDR3 regions from RNA transcripts. The primer set for the first-round RT-PCR of the TCR CDR3 was HTBI. MiXCR, run by TCRdb on the multiplex PCR reads, gives a single entry per CDR3 protein. The sample has around 600,000 distinct CDR3 sequences; around 15% are singletons. The sample comprised blood. Receptor source: a woman in her 40s with Graves' ophthalmopathy.

The chain joins TRBV7-9 to TRBJ2-1, with 11 nucleotides matching TRBD2. The J call may not be correct, given that the DNA end is closer to TRBJ2-7. CDR1 is SEHNR and CDR2 is FQNEAQ in the germline V gene (reference sequence). CDR3 size: 15 residues. The CDR3 DNA sequence: TGTGCCAGCAGTCAAGGACTAGCGGGCTACAATGAGCAGTACTTC. Translation: CASSQGLAGYNEQYF.

This clonotype has at least ten counts. The J gene is TRBJ2-5, the V gene TRBV6-2 or TRBV6-3; 11 bases are shared with TRBD2. Germline values: CDR1 MNHEY, CDR2 SVGEGT. Trimming at V came to 6 bases and at J to 1 base, leaving 7 bases not matched to a gene. The CDR3 runs to 16 residues. The CDR3 DNA reads as TGTGCCAGCAGCTCGACTAGCGGGGATGTCCAAGAGACCCAGTACTTC. It is translated as CASSSTSGDVQETQYF.

This chain joins TRBV18 and TRBJ1-2; tentative D call: TRBD1 (5 bases). CDR3 size: 17 residues. CDR1 is KGHSH and CDR2 is LQKENI in the germline V gene. Trimming took off 5 bases at V and 5 bases at J, with 24 bases between the two ends. The CDR3 DNA follows: TGTGCCAGCTCATCAAGCCTGGGGCAGTCCAATGAGTATGGCTACACCTTC. Its translation: CASSSSLGQSNEYGYTF.

Many counts were recorded for this clonotype. The chain combines TRBV11-2 with TRBJ2-5, with unresolved D. Trimming shortened V by 2 bases and J by 2 bases, and 6 bases separated the two germline ends. Germline V gives CDR1 SGHAT, CDR2 FQNNGV. CDR3 length equals 13 residues. The DNA of the CDR3 is TGTGCCAGCAGCTTACTCAGGCAAGAGACCCAGTACTTC. Protein sequence: CASSLLRQETQYF.

This clonotype showed up many times. This chain joins TRBV6-1 and TRBJ2-7; D is perhaps TRBD1 or TRBD2 (5 bases each). This CDR3 spans 13 amino acids. Germline loops: CDR1 MNHNS, CDR2 SASEGT. Trimming removed 1 base from V and 3 bases from J, with 7 bases in between. The CDR3 loop is CASSEGGNYEQYF. The DNA of the CDR3 is TGTGCCAGCAGTGAAGGGGGGAACTACGAGCAGTACTTC.

The chain employs TRBV6-2 or TRBV6-3 and TRBJ1-5, with TRBD1 as a possible D gene (5 bases). The CDR3 contains 14 residues. V shed 0 bases and J shed 7 bases, with 10 bases lying between them. CDR1 and CDR2 (germline): MNHEY, SVGEGT. Written as DNA, the CDR3 is TGTGCCAGCAGTTACTCGACCGGGGCCCAGCCCCAGCATTTT. Translated: CASSYSTGAQPQHF.

This clonotype came up many times. The chain uses TRBV28 and TRBJ2-4, with D maybe TRBD1 (7 bases). Germline-derived CDR1 and CDR2 are MDHEN and SYDVKM. Trimming shortened V by 6 bases and J by 6 bases, and 18 bases separated the two germline ends. CDR3 length: 15 amino acids. CDR3 sequence: CASSQGGRATNIQYF. The CDR3 bases are TGTGCCAGCAGCCAGGGGGGCAGGGCTACAAACATTCAGTACTTC.

The sample holds many counts of this clonotype. The chain joins TRBV28 to TRBJ1-1, with D possibly being TRBD1 (6 bases). Germline V gene sequence: CDR1 MDHEN, CDR2 SYDVKM. Trimming cost V 6 bases and J 10 bases, with 30 bases left between them. This CDR3 region has 17 residues. The CDR3 DNA reads as TGTGCCAGCAGCCTAAACCCCCCAGGGGCAGGGGCCGTCGGAGCTTTCTTT. Translating it yields CASSLNPPGAGAVGAFF.

This clonotype appeared many times. The chain combines TRBV20-1 with TRBJ1-5, with 8 bases aligning to TRBD1. This CDR3 is built from 17 residues. Germline lookup yields CDR1 DFQATT and CDR2 SNEGSKA (reference sequence). J lost 4 bases, V lost 0 bases, and 11 bases had no gene match. CDR3 sequence: CSARDGGQGRWNQPQHF. Written as DNA, the CDR3 is TGCAGTGCTAGAGATGGCGGACAGGGAAGATGGAATCAGCCCCAGCATTTT.

The chain joins TRBV5-5 to TRBJ2-5; 8 nucleotides match TRBD2. The germline V gene encodes CDR1 SGHKS and CDR2 YYEKEE (reference sequence). This CDR3 spans 14 amino acids. Unmatched junction bases numbered 4, after V lost 2 bases and J lost 4 bases. The CDR3 is CASSFRLAGETQYF. In DNA, the CDR3 is TGTGCCAGCAGCTTTAGGCTAGCGGGAGAGACCCAGTACTTC.

The chain uses TRBV15 and TRBJ1-3; D gene unclear. The V gene lost 8 bases and the J gene lost 0 bases, with 11 bases spanning the gap. The CDR3 runs 14 residues. Germline CDR1 reads LNHNV; CDR2 reads YYDKDF (reference sequence). The CDR3 DNA sequence: TGTGCCACCTCCAAAGGGTCCTCTGGAAACACCATATATTTT. This sequence encodes CATSKGSSGNTIYF.

This chain uses TRBV6-6 with TRBJ2-6; D unresolved. Germline V gives CDR1 MNHNY, CDR2 SVGAGI (reference sequence). Between the trimmed V and J ends, which lost 0 bases and 11 bases, there was a span of 11 bases. This CDR3 has 14 amino acids. The DNA for the CDR3 is TGTGCCAGCAGTTACTCCCCCCGACCATACGTCCTGACTTTC. Protein: CASSYSPRPYVLTF.

CDR3 residues: CSAPGLAGGVTDTQYF. CDR3 DNA: TGCAGTGCTCCGGGACTAGCGGGGGGGGTCACAGATACGCAGTATTTT. The gene calls are TRBV20-1 and TRBJ2-3; 16 nucleotides match TRBD2. This CDR3 is 16 amino acids long. CDR1 is DFQATT and CDR2 is SNEGSKA in the germline V gene (reference sequence). V lost 5 bases to trimming and J lost 2 bases; unmatched junction nucleotides: 4.

For this clonotype: This may come from a read error, since a much larger clone is one base off. In nucleotides, the CDR3 is TGTGCCAGCAGTTTTTTCGCACTGAGACTTACGGCAGGGGGCAATGAGCAGTACTTC. This translates into CASSFFALRLTAGGNEQYF. V usage is TRBV28 and J usage is TRBJ2-1, with 8 positions matching TRBD1. The J call may be in error: the DNA end matches TRBJ2-7 better. Germline CDR1 MDHEN, CDR2 SYDVKM. The CDR3 is made up of 19 amino acids.

This clonotype turned up a few times. The genes are TRBV6-1 and TRBJ1-3; a possible D gene is TRBD1 (6 bases). Germline CDR1 and CDR2: MNHNS and SASEGT. This CDR3 contains 14 residues. Trimming left V 8 bases short and J 4 bases short, with 15 bases between. The CDR3 region is CASAQGGTGNTIYF. CDR3 in DNA: TGTGCCAGCGCCCAAGGGGGAACGGGAAACACCATATATTTT.